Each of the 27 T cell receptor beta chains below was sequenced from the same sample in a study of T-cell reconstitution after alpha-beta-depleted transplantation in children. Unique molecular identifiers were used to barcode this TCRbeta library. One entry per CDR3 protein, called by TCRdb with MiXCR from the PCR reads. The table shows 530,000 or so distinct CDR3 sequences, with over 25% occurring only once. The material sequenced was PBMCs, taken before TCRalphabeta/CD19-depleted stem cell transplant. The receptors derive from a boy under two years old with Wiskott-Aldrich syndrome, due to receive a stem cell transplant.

For the CDR3, the DNA is TGTGCCAGCAGTTTAGCGCGACCAGCGCAAGAGACCCAGTACTTC. Residues: CASSLARPAQETQYF. The V gene is TRBV12-3 or TRBV12-4, the J gene TRBJ2-5; no reliable D call. CDR3 size: 15 residues. The V gene lost 0 bases and the J gene lost 2 bases, with 10 bases spanning the gap.

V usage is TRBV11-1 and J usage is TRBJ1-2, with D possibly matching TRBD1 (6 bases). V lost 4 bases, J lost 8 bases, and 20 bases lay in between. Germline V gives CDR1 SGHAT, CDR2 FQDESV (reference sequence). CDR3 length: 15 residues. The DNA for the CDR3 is TGTGCCAGCAGCTCACAACGGGGGGCCTTTGGCGGCTACACCTTC. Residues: CASSSQRGAFGGYTF.

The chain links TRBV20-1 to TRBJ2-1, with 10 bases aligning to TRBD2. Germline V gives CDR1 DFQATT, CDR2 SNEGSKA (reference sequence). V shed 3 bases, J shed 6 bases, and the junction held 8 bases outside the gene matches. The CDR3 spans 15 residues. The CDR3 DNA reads TGCAGTGCTAGCAAGCGGGAGGGATTGGGCAATGAGCAGTTCTTC. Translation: CSASKREGLGNEQFF.

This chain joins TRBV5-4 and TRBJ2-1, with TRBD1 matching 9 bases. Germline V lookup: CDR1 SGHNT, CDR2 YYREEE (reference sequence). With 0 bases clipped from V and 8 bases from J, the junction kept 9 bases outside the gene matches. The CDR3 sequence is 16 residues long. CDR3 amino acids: CASSLAGTGFVDEQFF. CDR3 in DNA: TGTGCCAGCAGCTTGGCCGGGACAGGGTTTGTTGATGAGCAGTTCTTC.

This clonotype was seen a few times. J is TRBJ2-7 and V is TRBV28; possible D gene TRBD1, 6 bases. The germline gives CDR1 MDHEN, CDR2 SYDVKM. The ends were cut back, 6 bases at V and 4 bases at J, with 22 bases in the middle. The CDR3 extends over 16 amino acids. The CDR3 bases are TGTGCCAGCAGGGGCCCGGGACAAGGGCCTACTTACGAGCAGTACTTC. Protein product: CASRGPGQGPTYEQYF.

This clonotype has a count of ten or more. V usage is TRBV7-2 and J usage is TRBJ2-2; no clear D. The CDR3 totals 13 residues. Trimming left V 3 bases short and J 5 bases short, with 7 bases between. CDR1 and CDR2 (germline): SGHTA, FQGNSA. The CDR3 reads CASSFTETGELFF. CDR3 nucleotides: TGTGCCAGCAGCTTTACTGAGACCGGGGAGCTGTTTTTT.

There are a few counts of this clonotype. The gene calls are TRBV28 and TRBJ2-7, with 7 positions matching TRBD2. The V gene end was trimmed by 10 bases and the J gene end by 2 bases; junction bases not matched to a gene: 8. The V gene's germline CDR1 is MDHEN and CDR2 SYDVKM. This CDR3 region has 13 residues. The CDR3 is CATSLSGPYEQYF. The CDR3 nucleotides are TGTGCCACTAGTCTTAGCGGGCCCTACGAGCAGTACTTC.

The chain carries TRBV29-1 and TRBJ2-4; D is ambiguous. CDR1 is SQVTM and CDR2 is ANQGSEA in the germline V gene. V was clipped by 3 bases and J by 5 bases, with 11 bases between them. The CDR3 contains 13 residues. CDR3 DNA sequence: TGCAGCGTTGAGTTGCCCCTCCAAAACATTCAGTACTTC. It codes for CSVELPLQNIQYF.

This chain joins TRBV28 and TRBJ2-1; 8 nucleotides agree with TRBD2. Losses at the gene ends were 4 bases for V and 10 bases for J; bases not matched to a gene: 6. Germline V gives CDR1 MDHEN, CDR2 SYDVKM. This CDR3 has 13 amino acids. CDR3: CASSSKAGVEQFF. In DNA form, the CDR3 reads TGTGCCAGCAGTTCTAAAGCGGGAGTAGAGCAGTTCTTC. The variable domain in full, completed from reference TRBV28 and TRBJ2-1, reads DVKVTQSSRYLVKRTGEKVFLECVQDMDHENMFWYRQDPGLGLRLIYFSYDVKMKEKGDIPEGYSVSREKKERFSLILESASTNQTSMYLCASSSKAGVEQFFGPGTRLTVL.

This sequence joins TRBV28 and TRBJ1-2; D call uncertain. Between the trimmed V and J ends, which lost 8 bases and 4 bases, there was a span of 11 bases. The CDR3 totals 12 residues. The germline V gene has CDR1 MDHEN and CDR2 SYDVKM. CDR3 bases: TGTGCCAGCTCGGGAGCAACCTATGGCTACACCTTC. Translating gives CASSGATYGYTF.

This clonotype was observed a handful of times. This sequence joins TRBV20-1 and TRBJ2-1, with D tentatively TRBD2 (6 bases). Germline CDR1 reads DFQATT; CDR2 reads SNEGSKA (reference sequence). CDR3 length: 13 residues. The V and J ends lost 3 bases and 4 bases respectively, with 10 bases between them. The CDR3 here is CSASRDWYNEQFF. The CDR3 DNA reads TGCAGTGCTAGTCGGGACTGGTACAATGAGCAGTTCTTC.

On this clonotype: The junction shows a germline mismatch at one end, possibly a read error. The CDR3 region has the DNA TGTGCCAGCAGGTCTGGCGGCCGAGGGAGAGAAAATGGCGACACCTTC. It codes for CASRSGGRGRENGDTF. The V and J genes are TRBV9 and TRBJ1-2; no clear D. Looked up from germline, CDR1 is SGDLS and CDR2 is YYNGEE. This CDR3 contains 16 residues.

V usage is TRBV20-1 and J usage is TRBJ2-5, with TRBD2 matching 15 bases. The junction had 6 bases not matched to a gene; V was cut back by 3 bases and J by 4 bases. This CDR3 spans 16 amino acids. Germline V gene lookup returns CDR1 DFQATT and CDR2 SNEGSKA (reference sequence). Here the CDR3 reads CSASLGLAGGRETQYF. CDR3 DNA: TGCAGTGCTAGTTTAGGACTAGCGGGAGGGCGAGAGACCCAGTACTTC.

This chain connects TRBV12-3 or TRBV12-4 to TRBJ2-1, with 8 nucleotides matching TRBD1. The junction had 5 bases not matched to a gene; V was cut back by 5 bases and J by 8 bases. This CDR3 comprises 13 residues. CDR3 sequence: CASSDRGRDEQFF. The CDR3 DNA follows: TGTGCCAGCAGTGACAGGGGCCGGGATGAGCAGTTCTTC.

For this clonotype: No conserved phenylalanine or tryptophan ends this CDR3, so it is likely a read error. The CDR3 sequence is CASRPGLAGHPSTDTQYL. The DNA for the CDR3 is TGTGCCAGCAGACCGGGACTAGCGGGACATCCGAGCACAGATACGCAGTATCTT. The chain couples TRBV28 to TRBJ2-3; 13 positions match TRBD2. The CDR3 covers 18 residues. Germline CDR1 MDHEN, CDR2 SYDVKM. V was pared by 6 bases and J by 0 bases, with 9 bases of the junction left unmatched.

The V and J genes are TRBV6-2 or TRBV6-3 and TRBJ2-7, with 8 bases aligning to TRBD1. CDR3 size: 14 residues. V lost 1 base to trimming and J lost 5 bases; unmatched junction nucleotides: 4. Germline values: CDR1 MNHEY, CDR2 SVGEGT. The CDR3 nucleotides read TGTGCCAGCAGTTACTACAGGGGGGCCGACGAGCAGTACTTC. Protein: CASSYYRGADEQYF.

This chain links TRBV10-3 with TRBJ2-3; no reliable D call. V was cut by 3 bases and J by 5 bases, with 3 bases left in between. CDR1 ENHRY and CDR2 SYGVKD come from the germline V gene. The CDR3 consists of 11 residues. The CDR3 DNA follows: TGTGCCATCAGTGATATAGATACGCAGTATTTT. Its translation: CAISDIDTQYF.

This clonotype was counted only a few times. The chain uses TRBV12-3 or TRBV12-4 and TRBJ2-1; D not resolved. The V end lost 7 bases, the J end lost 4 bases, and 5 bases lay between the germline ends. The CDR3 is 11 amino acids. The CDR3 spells CASKEYNEQFF. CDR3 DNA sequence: TGTGCCAGCAAGGAGTACAATGAGCAGTTCTTC.

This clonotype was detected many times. CDR3 bases: TGTGCCAGCAGCCAAGAGCGGTTCTCCTACAATGAGCAGTTCTTC. Amino acid sequence: CASSQERFSYNEQFF. The V gene is TRBV4-2, the J gene TRBJ2-1; no reliable D call. V was shortened by 0 bases and J by 0 bases, with 6 bases between the two germline ends. The CDR3 is 15 amino acids. Germline lookup yields CDR1 LGHNA and CDR2 YNFKEQ.

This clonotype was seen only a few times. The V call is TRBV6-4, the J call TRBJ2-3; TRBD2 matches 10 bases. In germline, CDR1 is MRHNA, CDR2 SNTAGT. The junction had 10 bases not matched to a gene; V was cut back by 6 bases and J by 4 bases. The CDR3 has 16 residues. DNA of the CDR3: TGTGCCAGCAGGCGAAAAAGCGGGAGGGCCCCAGATACGCAGTATTTT. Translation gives CASRRKSGRAPDTQYF.

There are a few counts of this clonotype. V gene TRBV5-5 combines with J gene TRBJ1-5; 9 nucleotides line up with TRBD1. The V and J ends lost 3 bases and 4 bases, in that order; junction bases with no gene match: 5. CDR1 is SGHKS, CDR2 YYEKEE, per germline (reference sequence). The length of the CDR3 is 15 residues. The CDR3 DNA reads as TGTGCCAGCAGCTCTCAGACAGGGGGTAATCAGCCCCAGCATTTT. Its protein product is CASSSQTGGNQPQHF.

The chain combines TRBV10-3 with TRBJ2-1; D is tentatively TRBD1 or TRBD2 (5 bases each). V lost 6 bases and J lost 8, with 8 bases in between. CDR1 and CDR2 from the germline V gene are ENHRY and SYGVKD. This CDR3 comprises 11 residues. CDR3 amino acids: CAISRGDEQFF. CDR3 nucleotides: TGTGCCATCAGCCGGGGCGATGAGCAGTTCTTC.

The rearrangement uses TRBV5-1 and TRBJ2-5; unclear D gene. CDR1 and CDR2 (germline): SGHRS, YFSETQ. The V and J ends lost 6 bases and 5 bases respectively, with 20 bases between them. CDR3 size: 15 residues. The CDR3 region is CASKFDLPVRETQYF. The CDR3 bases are TGCGCCAGCAAATTCGACCTTCCCGTTCGGGAGACCCAGTACTTC. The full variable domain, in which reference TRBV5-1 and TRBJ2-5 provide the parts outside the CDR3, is KAGVTQTPRYLIKTRGQQVTLSCSPISGHRSVSWYQQTPGQGLQFLFEYFSETQRNKGNFPGRFSGRQFSNSRSEMNVSTLELGDSALYLCASKFDLPVRETQYFGPGTRLLVL.

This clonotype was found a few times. The chain's CDR3 is CASSHEGLAADNEQFF. The CDR3 bases are TGTGCCAGCAGCCACGAGGGACTAGCGGCCGACAATGAGCAGTTCTTC. The chain has TRBV3-1 and TRBJ2-1; 11 nucleotides agree with TRBD2. The CDR3 totals 16 residues. Germline-derived CDR1 and CDR2 are LGHDT and YNNKEL (reference sequence). V was clipped by 3 bases and J by 5 bases; unmatched bases: 6.

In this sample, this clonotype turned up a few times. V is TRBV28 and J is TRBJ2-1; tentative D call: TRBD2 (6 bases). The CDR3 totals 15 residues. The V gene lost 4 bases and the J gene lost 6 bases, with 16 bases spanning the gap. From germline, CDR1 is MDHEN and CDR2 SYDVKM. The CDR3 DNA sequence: TGTGCCAGCAGTTCGGGACTTCCCCGGAGCAATGAGCAGTTCTTC. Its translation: CASSSGLPRSNEQFF.

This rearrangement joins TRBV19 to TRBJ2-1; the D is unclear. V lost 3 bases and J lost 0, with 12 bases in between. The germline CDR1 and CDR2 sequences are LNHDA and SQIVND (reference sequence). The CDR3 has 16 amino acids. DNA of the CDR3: TGTGCCAGTAGTATTAGGACCACCAGCTCCTACAATGAGCAGTTCTTC. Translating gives CASSIRTTSSYNEQFF. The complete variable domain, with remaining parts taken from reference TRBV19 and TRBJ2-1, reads DGGITQSPKYLFRKEGQNVTLSCEQNLNHDAMYWYRQDPGQGLRLIYYSQIVNDFQKGDIAEGYSVSREKKESFPLTVTSAQKNPTAFYLCASSIRTTSSYNEQFFGPGTRLTVL.

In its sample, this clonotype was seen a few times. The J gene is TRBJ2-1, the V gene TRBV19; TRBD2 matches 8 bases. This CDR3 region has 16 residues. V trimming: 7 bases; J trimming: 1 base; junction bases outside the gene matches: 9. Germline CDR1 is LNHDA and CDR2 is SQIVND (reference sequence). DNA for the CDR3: TGTGCCAGTACCATCCTAGCGGGTTCTTCCTACAATGAGCAGTTCTTC. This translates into CASTILAGSSYNEQFF.